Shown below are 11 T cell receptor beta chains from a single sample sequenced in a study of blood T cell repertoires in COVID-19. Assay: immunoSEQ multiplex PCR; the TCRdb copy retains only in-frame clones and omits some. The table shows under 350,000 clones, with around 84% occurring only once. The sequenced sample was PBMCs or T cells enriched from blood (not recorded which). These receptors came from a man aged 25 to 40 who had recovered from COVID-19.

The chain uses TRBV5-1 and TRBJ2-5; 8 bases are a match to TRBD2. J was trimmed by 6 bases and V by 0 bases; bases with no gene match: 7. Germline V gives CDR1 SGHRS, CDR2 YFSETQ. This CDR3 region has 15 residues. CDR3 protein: CASSLDAGGAKTQYF. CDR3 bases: TGCGCCAGCAGCTTGGACGCGGGGGGCGCGAAGACCCAGTACTTC.

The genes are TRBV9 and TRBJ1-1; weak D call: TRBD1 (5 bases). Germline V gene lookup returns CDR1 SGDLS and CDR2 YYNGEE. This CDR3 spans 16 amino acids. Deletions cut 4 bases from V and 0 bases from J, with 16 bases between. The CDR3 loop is CASSPRQLQMNTEAFF. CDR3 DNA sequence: TGTGCCAGCAGCCCTCGACAGTTACAAATGAACACTGAAGCTTTCTTT.

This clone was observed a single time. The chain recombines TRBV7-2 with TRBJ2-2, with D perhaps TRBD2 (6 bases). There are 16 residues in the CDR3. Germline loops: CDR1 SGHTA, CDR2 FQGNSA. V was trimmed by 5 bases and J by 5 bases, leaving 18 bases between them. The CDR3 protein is CASSPPRRARTGELFF. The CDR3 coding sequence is TGTGCCAGCAGCCCCCCTCGGAGGGCGAGAACCGGGGAGCTGTTTTTT.

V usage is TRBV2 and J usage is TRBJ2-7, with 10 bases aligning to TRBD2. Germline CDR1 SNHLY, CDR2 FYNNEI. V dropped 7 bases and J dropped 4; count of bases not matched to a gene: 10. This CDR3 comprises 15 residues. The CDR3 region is CASTPPAGGPYEQYF. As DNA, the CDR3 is TGTGCCAGCACCCCGCCAGCGGGAGGGCCTTACGAGCAGTACTTC.

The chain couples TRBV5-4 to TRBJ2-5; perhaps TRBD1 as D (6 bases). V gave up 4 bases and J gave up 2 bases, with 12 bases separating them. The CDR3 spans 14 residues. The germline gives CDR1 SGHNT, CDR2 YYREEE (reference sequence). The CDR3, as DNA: TGTGCCAGCAGCCGTGGACAGCAACAAGAGACCCAGTACTTC. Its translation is CASSRGQQQETQYF.

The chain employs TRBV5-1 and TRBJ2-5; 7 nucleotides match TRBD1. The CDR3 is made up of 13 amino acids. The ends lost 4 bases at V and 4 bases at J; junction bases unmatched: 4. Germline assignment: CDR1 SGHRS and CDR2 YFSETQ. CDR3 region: CASSTGVRETQYF. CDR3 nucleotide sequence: TGCGCCAGCAGCACAGGGGTGAGAGAGACCCAGTACTTC.

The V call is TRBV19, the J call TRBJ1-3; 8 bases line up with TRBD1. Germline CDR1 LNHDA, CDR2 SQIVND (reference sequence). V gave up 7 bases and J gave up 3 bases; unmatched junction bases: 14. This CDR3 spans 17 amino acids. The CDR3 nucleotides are TGTGCCAGTACCTCCGGACCCGGACAGGGTTATGGAAACACCATATATTTT. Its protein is CASTSGPGQGYGNTIYF.

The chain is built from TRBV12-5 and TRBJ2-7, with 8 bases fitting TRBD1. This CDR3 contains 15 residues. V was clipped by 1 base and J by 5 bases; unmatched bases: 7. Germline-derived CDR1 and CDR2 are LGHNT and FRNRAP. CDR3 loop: CASGLGTGNTHEQYF. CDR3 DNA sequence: TGTGCTAGTGGTTTGGGGACAGGGAATACCCACGAGCAGTACTTC.

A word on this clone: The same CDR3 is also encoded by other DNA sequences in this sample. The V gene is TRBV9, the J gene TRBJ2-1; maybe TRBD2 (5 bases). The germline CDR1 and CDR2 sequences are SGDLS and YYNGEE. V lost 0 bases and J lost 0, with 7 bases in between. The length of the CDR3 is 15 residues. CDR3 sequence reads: CASSVGGFSYNEQFF. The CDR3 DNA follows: TGTGCCAGCAGCGTAGGAGGGTTCTCCTACAATGAGCAGTTCTTC.

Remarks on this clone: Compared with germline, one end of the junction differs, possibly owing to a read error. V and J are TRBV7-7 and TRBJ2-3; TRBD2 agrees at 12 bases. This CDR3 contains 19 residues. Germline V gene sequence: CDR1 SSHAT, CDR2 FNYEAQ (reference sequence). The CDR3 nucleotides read TGTGCTAGCAGCCCTCGACTAGCGGGAGTCCCGCTCAACACAGATACGCAGTATTTT. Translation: CASSPRLAGVPLNTDTQYF.

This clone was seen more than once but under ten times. CDR3: CASSPPGQFNEKLFF. DNA for the CDR3: TGTGCCAGCAGTCCACCGGGACAGTTTAATGAAAAACTGTTTTTT. This chain uses TRBV27 with TRBJ1-4; 7 bases agree with TRBD1. This CDR3 comprises 15 residues. V dropped 5 bases and J dropped 4; count of bases not matched to a gene: 7. CDR1 and CDR2 (germline): MNHEY, SMNVEV (reference sequence).